The T cell receptor (beta chain) described here comes from a study of vaccination and CD4 T cells after COVID-19. Study-level background: Overlapping spike peptides served as the stimulus for the cells. These peptides came from SARS-CoV-2 and from the common cold coronaviruses HCoV-NL63, HCoV-OC43 and HCoV-229E.

With the Oncomine TCR Beta short-read assay, DNA from cultured CD4+ T cells was sequenced. TCRdb recomputed calls from the PCR reads with MiXCR, one row per CDR3 protein. The sample has approximately 13,000 distinct CDR3 sequences; about three fifths are singletons. Specified treatment: roughly 10-day PBMC culture with coronavirus spike peptide pools or control peptides (ViraFEST assay). Remarks on this clonotype: Antigen unknown.

The ends lost 6 bases at V and 6 bases at J; junction bases unmatched: 14. Germline V lookup: CDR1 SEHNR, CDR2 FQNEAQ (reference sequence). This CDR3 contains 16 residues. Sequenced input: CD4+ T cells from blood, cultured in vitro. The chain has TRBV7-9 and TRBJ2-1; 7 bases fit TRBD2. The TCR comes from a human donor who had recovered from COVID-19. The CDR3 spells CASSTWGAGLRNEQFF. The CDR3 DNA follows: TGTGCCAGCAGTACTTGGGGAGCGGGATTGCGCAATGAGCAGTTCTTC.